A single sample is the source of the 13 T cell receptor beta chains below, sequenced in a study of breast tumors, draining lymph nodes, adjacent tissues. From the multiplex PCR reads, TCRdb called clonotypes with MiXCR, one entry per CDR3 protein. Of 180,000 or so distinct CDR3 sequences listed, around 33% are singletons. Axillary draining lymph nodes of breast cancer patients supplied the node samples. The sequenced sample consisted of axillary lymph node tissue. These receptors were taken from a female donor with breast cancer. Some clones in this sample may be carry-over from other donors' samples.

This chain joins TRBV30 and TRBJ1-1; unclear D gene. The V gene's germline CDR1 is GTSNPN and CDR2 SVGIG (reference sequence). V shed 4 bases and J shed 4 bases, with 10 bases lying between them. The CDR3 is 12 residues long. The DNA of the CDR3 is TGTGCCTGGAACACAGCGGGCACTGAAGCTTTCTTT. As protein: CAWNTAGTEAFF.

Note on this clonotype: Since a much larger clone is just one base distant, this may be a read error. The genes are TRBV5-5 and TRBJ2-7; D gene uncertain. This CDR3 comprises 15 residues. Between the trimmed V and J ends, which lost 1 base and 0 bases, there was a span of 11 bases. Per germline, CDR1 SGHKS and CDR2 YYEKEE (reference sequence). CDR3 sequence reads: CASSLLSEYSYEQYF. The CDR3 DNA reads TGTGCCAGCAGCTTGCTTTCAGAATACTCCTACGAGCAGTACTTC.

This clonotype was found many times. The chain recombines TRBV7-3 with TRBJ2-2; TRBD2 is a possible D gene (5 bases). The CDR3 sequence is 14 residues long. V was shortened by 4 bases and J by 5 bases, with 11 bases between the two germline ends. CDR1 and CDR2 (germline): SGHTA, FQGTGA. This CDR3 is CASSSLAGTGELFF. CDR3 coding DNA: TGTGCCAGCAGCTCCCTAGCTGGGACCGGGGAGCTGTTTTTT.

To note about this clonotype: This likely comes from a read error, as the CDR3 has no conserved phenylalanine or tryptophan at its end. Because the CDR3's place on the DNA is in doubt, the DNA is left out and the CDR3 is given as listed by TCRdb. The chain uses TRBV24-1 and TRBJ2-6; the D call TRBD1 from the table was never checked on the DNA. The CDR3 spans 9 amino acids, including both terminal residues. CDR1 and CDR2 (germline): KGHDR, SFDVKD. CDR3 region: CAGGGAPNT.

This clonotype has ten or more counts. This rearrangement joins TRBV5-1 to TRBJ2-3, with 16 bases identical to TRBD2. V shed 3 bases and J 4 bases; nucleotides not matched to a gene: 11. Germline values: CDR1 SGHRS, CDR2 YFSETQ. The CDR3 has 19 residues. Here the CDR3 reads CASSSGTSGRAFRSDTQYF. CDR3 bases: TGCGCCAGCAGCTCAGGGACTAGCGGGAGGGCCTTTCGGTCAGATACGCAGTATTTT.

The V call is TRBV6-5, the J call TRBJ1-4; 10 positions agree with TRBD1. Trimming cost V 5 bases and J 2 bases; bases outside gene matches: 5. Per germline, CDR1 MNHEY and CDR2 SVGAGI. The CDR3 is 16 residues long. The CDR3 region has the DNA TGTGCCAGCAGTCACGGACAGGGGGTCACTAATGAAAAACTGTTTTTT. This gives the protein CASSHGQGVTNEKLFF.

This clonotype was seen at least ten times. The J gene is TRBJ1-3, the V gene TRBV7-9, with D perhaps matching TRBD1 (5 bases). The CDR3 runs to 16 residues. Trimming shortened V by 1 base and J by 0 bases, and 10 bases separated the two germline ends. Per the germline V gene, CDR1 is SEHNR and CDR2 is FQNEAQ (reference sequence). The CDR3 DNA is TGTGCCAGCAGCTTAGGAATGGGGGGCTCTGGAAACACCATATATTTT. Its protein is CASSLGMGGSGNTIYF.

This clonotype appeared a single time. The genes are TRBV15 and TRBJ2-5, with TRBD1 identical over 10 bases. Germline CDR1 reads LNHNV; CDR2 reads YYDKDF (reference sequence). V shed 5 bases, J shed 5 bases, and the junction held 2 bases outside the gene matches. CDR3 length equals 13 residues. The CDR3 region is CATSGDRGETQYF. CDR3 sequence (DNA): TGTGCCACCAGCGGGGACAGGGGTGAGACCCAGTACTTC.

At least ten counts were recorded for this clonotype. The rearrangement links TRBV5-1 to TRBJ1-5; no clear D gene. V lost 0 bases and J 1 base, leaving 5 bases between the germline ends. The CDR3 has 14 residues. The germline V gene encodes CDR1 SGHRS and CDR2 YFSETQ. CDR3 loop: CASSLGPSNQPQHF. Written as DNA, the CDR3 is TGCGCCAGCAGCTTGGGACCCAGCAATCAGCCCCAGCATTTT.

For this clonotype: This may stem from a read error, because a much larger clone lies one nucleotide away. CDR3 amino acids: CSARDHSGATVLTF. The CDR3 nucleotides are TGCAGTGCTCGGGACCACTCTGGGGCCACCGTCCTGACTTTC. V gene TRBV20-1 combines with J gene TRBJ2-6; D could derive from TRBD1 or TRBD2 (5 bases each). The CDR3 is made up of 14 amino acids. Germline CDR1 reads DFQATT; CDR2 reads SNEGSKA (reference sequence).

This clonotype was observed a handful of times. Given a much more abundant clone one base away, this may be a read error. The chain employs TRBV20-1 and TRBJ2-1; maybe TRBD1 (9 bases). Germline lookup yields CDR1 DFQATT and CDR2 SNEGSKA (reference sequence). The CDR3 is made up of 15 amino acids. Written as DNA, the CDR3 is TGCAGTGCCCGGGGGGGGACAGGGTCCTCCAATGAGCAGTTCTTC. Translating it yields CSARGGTGSSNEQFF.

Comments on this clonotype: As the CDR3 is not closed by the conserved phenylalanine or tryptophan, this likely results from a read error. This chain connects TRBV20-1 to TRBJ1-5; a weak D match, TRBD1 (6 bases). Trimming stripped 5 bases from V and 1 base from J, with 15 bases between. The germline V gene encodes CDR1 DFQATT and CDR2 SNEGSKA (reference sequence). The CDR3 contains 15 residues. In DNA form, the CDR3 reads TGCAGTGCTCGACGAACAGGGATAAGCAATCAGCCCCAGCATGGT. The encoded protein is CSARRTGISNQPQHG.

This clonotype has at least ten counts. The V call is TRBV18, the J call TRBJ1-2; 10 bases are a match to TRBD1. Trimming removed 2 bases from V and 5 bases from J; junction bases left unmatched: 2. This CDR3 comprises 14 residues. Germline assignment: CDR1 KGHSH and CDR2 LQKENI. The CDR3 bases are TGTGCCAGCTCACCAAGGACAGGGGGGTATGGCTACACCTTC. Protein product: CASSPRTGGYGYTF.